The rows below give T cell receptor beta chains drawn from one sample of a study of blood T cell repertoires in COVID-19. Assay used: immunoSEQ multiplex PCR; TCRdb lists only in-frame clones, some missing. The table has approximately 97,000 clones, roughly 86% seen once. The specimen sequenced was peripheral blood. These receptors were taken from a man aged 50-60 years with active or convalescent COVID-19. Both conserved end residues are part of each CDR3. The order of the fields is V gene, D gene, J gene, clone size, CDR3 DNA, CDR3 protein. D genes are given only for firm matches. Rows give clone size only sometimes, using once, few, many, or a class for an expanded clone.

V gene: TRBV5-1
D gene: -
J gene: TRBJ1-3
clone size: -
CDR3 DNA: TGCGCCAGCAGCCAGGGGAACTCTGGAAACACCATATATTTT
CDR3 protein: CASSQGNSGNTIYF

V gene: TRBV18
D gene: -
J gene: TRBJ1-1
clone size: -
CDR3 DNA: TGTGCCAGCTCTTCTCGGGGGGGGGCGAATACTGAAGCTTTCTTT
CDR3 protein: CASSSRGGANTEAFF

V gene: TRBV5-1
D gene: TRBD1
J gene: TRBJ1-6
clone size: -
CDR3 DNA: TGCGCCAGCAGCTCGGCCGGGACAGGGGAATCACCCCTCCACTTT
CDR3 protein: CASSSAGTGESPLHF

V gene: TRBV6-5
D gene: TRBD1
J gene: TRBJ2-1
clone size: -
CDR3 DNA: TGTGCCAGCCAGGCCGACAGGGGGAATGAGCAGTTCTTC
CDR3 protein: CASQADRGNEQFF

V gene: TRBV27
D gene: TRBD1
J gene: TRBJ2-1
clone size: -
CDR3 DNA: TGTGCCAGCAGAGAAAACAGGGGGTCCTACAATGAGCAGTTCTTC
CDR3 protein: CASRENRGSYNEQFF

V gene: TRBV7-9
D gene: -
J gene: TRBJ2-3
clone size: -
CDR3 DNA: TGTGCCAGCAGCCCCCGCGGAAGCACAGATACGCAGTATTTT
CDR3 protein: CASSPRGSTDTQYF

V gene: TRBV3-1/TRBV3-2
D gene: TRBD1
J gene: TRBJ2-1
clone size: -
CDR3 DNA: TGTGCCAGCAGCCAAGGACAGGGGTTCGGTTACAATGAGCAGTTCTTC
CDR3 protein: CASSQGQGFGYNEQFF

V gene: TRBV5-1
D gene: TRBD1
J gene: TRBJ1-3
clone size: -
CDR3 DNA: TGCGCCAGCAGCCCCTCCGGACAGGGTGGAAACACCATATATTTT
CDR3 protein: CASSPSGQGGNTIYF

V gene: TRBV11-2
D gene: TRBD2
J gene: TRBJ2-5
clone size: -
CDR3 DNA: TGTGCCAGCAGAGGCGGGGGGCAAGAGACCCAGTACTTC
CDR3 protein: CASRGGGQETQYF

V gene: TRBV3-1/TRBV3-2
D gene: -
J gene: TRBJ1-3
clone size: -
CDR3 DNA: TGTGCCAGCAGCCAATTGCCGGGAGGGGTCCTCTCTGGAAACACCATATATTTT
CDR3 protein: CASSQLPGGVLSGNTIYF

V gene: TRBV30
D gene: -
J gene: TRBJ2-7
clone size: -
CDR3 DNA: TGTGCCTGGAGTGTAAAGGCTAGCAGCTCCTACGAGCAGTACTTC
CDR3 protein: CAWSVKASSSYEQYF

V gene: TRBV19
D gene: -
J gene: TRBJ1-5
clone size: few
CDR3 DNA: TGTGCCAGTAGTATGGGCCAGAGCAATCAGCCCCAGCATTTT
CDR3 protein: CASSMGQSNQPQHF

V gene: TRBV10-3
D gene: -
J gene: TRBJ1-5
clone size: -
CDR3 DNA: TGTGCCATCAGTGAGGCGAATCAGCCCCAGCATTTT
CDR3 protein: CAISEANQPQHF

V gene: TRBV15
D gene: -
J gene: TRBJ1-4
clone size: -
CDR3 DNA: TGTGCCACCAGCAGAGATAGCCCACAGGGTGGAGAAAAACTGTTTTTT
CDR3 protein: CATSRDSPQGGEKLFF

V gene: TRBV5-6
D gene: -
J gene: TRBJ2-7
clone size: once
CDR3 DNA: TGTGCCAGCAGCTTGGTCACAGGGAGTGTTCGCGAGCAGTACTTC
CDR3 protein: CASSLVTGSVREQYF

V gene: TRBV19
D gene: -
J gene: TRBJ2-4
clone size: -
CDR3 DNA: TGTGCCAGTAGTGAACAGATAGCCAAAAACATTCAGTACTTC
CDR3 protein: CASSEQIAKNIQYF

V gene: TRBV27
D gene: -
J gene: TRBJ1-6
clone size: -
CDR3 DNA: TGTGCCAGCAGCGGGCAGGGTAGGAGCTCCTATAATTCACCCCTCCACTTT
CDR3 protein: CASSGQGRSSYNSPLHF

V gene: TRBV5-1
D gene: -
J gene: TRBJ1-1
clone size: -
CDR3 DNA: TGCGCCAGCAGCTTGGTTGCGGGGACTGAAGCTTTCTTT
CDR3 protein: CASSLVAGTEAFF

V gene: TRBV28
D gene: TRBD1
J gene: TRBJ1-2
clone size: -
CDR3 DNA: TGTGCCAGCAGTGTAGACAGGGACTATGGCTACACCTTC
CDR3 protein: CASSVDRDYGYTF

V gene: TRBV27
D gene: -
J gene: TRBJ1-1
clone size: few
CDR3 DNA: TGTGCCAGCACCAAATGGGGGGGGATGAACACTGAAGCTTTCTTT
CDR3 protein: CASTKWGGMNTEAFF

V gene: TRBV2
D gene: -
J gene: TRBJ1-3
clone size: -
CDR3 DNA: TGTGCCAGCAGTGACGGGAGTGGAAACACCATATATTTT
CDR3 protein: CASSDGSGNTIYF

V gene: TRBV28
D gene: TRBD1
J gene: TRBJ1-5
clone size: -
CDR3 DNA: TGTGCCAGCAGTTTATATGGGACAGGGGACGCCAATCAGCCCCAGCATTTT
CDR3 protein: CASSLYGTGDANQPQHF

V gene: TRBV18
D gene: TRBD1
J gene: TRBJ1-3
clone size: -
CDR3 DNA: TGTGCCAGCTCACCTGGACAGGGTGGAAACACCATATATTTT
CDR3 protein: CASSPGQGGNTIYF

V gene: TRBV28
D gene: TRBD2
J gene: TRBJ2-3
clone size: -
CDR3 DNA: TGTGCCAGCAGCTCCCCGGGAGGGGGGGAGTTTACGCAGTATTTT
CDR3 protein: CASSSPGGGEFTQYF

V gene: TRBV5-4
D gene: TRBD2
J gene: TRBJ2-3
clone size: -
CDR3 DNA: TGTGCCAGCAGCCCCCTTGCTAGCGGGGGGCCCACAGATACGCAGTATTTT
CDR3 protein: CASSPLASGGPTDTQYF

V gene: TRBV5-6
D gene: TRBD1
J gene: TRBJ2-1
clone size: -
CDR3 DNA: TGTGCCAGCAGCTCAGCTGACAGGGGGAATGAGCAGTTCTTC
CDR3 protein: CASSSADRGNEQFF

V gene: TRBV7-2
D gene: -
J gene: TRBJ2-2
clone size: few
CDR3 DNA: TGTGCCAGCAGCTTAAGACATCCATCTGGCACCGGGGAGCTGTTTTTT
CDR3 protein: CASSLRHPSGTGELFF

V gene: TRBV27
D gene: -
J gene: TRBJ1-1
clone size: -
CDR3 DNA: TGTGCCAGCAGTTTATCGCAGTTGAGGACTGAAGCTTTCTTT
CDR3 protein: CASSLSQLRTEAFF

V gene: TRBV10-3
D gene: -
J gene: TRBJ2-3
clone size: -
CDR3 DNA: TGTGCCATCACTTCAGGCACAGATACGCAGTATTTT
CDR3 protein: CAITSGTDTQYF

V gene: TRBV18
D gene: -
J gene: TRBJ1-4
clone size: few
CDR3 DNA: TGTGCCAGCTCTCTGGACAGCTTTGCAACTAATGAAAAACTGTTTTTT
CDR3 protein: CASSLDSFATNEKLFF

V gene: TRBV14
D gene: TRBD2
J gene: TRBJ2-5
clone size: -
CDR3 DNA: TGTGCCAGCAGCCAACTCGGGGCGGGGGGCCAAGAGACCCAGTACTTC
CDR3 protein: CASSQLGAGGQETQYF

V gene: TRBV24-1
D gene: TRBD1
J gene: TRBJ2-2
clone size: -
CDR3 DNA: TGTGCCACCGACCCCGGGACAGGGCTTACGAGGGAGCTGTTTTTT
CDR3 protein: CATDPGTGLTRELFF

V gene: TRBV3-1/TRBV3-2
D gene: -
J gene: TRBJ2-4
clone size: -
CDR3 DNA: TGTGCCAGCAGCCAGGGGGGTCCGGCCAAAAACATTCAGTACTTC
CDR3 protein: CASSQGGPAKNIQYF

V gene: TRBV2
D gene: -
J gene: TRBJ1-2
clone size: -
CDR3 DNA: TGTGCCAGCAGTGATAGGCGGGACTATGGCTACACCTTC
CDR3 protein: CASSDRRDYGYTF

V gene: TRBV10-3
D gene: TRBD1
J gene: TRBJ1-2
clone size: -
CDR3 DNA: TGTGCCATCAGTGAGGCTACAGGGGGCGAGCCTAACTATGGCTACACCTTC
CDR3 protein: CAISEATGGEPNYGYTF

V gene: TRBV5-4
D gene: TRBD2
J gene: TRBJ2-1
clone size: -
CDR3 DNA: TGTGCCAGCAGCCTCGGACTAGCGGGGGGGTACAATGAGCAGTTCTTC
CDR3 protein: CASSLGLAGGYNEQFF

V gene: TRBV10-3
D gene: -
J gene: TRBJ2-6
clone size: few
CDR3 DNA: TGTGCCATCAGTGAGTCAGGTACAGGGCGCACTGGGGCCAACGTCCTGACTTTC
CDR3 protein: CAISESGTGRTGANVLTF

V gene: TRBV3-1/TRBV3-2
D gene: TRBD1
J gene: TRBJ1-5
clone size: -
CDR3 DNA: TGTGCCAGCAGCCAAGGTACAGGGGAGCAGCCCCAGCATTTT
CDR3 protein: CASSQGTGEQPQHF

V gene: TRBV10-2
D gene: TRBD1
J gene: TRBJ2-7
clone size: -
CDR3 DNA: TGCGCCAGCAGTGGGGGGACAGGGATAACCTACGAGCAGTACTTC
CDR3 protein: CASSGGTGITYEQYF

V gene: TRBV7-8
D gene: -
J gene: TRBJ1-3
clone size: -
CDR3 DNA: TGTGCCAGCACCTTGGGGAGGGAGCACTCTGGAAACACCATATATTTT
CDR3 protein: CASTLGREHSGNTIYF

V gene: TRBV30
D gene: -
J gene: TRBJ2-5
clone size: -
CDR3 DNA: TGTGCCTGGAGTCCAACAGACGGAGAGACCCAGTACTTC
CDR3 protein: CAWSPTDGETQYF

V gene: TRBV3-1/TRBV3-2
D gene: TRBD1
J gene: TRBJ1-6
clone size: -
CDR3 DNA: TGTGCCAGCAGCCCGGCGGCAGGGGGGTATTCACCCCTCCACTTT
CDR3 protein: CASSPAAGGYSPLHF

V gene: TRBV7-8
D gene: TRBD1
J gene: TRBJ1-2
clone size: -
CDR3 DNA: TGTGCCAGCAGCTCCAAACTGACAGGGGGGGATGTCTATGGCTACACCTTC
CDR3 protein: CASSSKLTGGDVYGYTF

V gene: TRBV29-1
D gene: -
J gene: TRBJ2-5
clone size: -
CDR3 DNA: TGCAGCGGCCAGGGTGAAAAGACCCAGTACTTC
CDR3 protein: CSGQGEKTQYF

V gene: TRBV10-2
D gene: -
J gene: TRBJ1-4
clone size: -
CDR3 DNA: TGCGCCAGCAGTGCGGGGGGTGAGAGTGAAAAACTGTTTTTT
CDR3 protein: CASSAGGESEKLFF

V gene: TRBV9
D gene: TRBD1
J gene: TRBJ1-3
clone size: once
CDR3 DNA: TGTGCCAGCAGCCCCTTAGACAGGGCTGGAAACACCATATATTTT
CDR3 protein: CASSPLDRAGNTIYF

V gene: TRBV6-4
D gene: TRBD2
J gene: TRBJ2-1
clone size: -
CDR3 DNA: TGTGCCAGCAGTGAAGCGGGAACGATGAATGAGCAGTTCTTC
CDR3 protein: CASSEAGTMNEQFF

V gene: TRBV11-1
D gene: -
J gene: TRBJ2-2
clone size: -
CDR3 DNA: TGTGCCAGCAGCTTAGGATACGGGGGAGGCACCGGGGAGCTGTTTTTT
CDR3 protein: CASSLGYGGGTGELFF

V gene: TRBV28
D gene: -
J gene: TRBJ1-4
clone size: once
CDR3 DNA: TGTGCCAGCAGCCTTTCAGGGGCATCAACTAATGAAAAACTGTTTTTT
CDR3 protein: CASSLSGASTNEKLFF

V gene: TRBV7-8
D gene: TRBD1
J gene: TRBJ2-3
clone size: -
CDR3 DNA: TGTGCCAGCAGCCACTCAGGGGACAGGGGAACAGATACGCAGTATTTT
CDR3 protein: CASSHSGDRGTDTQYF